A selection of T cell receptor beta chains follows, all from one sample in a study of cytomegalovirus exposure and HLA in healthy donors. Produced via immunoSEQ multiplex PCR; TCRdb's table is partial and in-frame only. In the table there are 180,000 or so clones, more than 70% of which are singletons. Source material: PBMCs. The receptors shown here come from a male donor in good health and CMV-seronegative. The CDR3 runs from the conserved cysteine through the conserved F or W. D genes are given only for firm matches. Some rows have no size entry. The others give once, few or many, or a class for an expanded clone.

TGTGCCACTCCCCGCCGGGAGGCCCGGGGGGAGCTGTTTTTT	CATPRREARGELFF	TRBD2	TRBV19	TRBJ2-2	NA
TGTGCCAGCACCGACAGCCGTTATCCCGAGCAGTACTTC	CASTDSRYPEQYF	NA	TRBV9	TRBJ2-7	NA
TGTGCCAGCAGCTTCACTGAGGAGTACGAGCAGTACTTC	CASSFTEEYEQYF	NA	TRBV5-4	TRBJ2-7	NA
TGTGCCATCAGGACAGGCAGAGAAACTGAAGCTTTCTTT	CAIRTGRETEAFF	NA	TRBV10-3	TRBJ1-1	few
TGTGCCAGCAGCCCCATTCAGGTGTACTATGGCTACACCTTC	CASSPIQVYYGYTF	NA	TRBV14	TRBJ1-2	NA
TGCGCCAGCAGCCAAGATGCCCGATTAGTTTCACCCCTCCACTTT	CASSQDARLVSPLHF	NA	TRBV4-3	TRBJ1-6	NA
TGTGCCAGCAGTTTCGGGACAGGCTATGGCTACACCTTC	CASSFGTGYGYTF	TRBD1	TRBV28	TRBJ1-2	NA
TGTGCCAGCAGCTTGGTGCTCAAGCCCACTCTTAACTATGGCTACACCTTC	CASSLVLKPTLNYGYTF	NA	TRBV7-8	TRBJ1-2	few
TGTGCCAGCAGCTTGGGACTAGCTGGGAATGAGCAGTTCTTC	CASSLGLAGNEQFF	TRBD2	TRBV5-4	TRBJ2-1	NA
TGTGCCAGCAGCCCGGGATACACTGAAGCTTTCTTT	CASSPGYTEAFF	NA	TRBV4-2	TRBJ1-1	NA
TGTGCCAGCAGCTTAGTGGGACTAGCGGTTATCACAGATACGCAGTATTTT	CASSLVGLAVITDTQYF	TRBD2	TRBV11-2	TRBJ2-3	NA
TGTGCCATCAGTGAGTCAGGCGGGGGGGCGGAGAATGAGCAGTTCTTC	CAISESGGGAENEQFF	TRBD2	TRBV10-3	TRBJ2-1	NA
TGTGCCAGTAGTATAGACCATGAGGAGGCCTACGAGCAGTACTTC	CASSIDHEEAYEQYF	NA	TRBV19	TRBJ2-7	NA
TGTGCCAGCAGTGCCCTTGGACCGGGACAGGGGGCCAGTGAGCAGTTCTTC	CASSALGPGQGASEQFF	TRBD1	TRBV25-1	TRBJ2-1	NA
TGCGCCAGCAGCCCTGAGGGAGGCCGACAGCCCCAGCATTTT	CASSPEGGRQPQHF	NA	TRBV4-1	TRBJ1-5	NA
TGTGCCTGGAGTGTACCCCAGGGGGGCAATCAGCCCCAGCATTTT	CAWSVPQGGNQPQHF	TRBD1	TRBV30	TRBJ1-5	NA
TGCGCCAGCAGCCCCGGGGGGGTACATCAGCCCCAGCATTTT	CASSPGGVHQPQHF	NA	TRBV4-1	TRBJ1-5	NA
TGTGCCAGCAGCGTTCCCCTAGCGGGAGCTATTGACGAGCAGTACTTC	CASSVPLAGAIDEQYF	TRBD2	TRBV9	TRBJ2-7	NA
TGTGCCAGCAGCAGAAAGCGACTAGCGGGAGCTGGTAATGAGCAGTTCTTC	CASSRKRLAGAGNEQFF	TRBD2	TRBV7-6	TRBJ2-1	NA
TGCGCCAGTAGCGACAAAAGGGGAGATACGCAGTATTTT	CASSDKRGDTQYF	NA	TRBV19	TRBJ2-3	NA
TGTGCCAGCAGGGCCAGGGAGGGTTTCTACGAGCAGTACTTC	CASRAREGFYEQYF	TRBD2	TRBV6-6	TRBJ2-7	few
TGTGCCAGCAGCCTACCGGGACTAGACGTCAATGAGCAGTTCTTC	CASSLPGLDVNEQFF	TRBD2	TRBV7-2	TRBJ2-1	NA
TGTGCCAGCAGTCAACGACAGGGGGCGTGGGAAAAACTGTTTTTT	CASSQRQGAWEKLFF	TRBD1	TRBV27	TRBJ1-4	NA
TGCGCCAGCAGCAAGGACGGAGGGGCGGATAATTCACCCCTCCACTTT	CASSKDGGADNSPLHF	NA	TRBV5-1	TRBJ1-6	NA
TGTGCCAGCTCACCAGGCCTAGCGGAGAACACCGGGGAGCTGTTTTTT	CASSPGLAENTGELFF	TRBD2	TRBV18	TRBJ2-2	NA
TGTGCCAGCAGTACAACAGGGGGCGAGTATGAAAAACTGTTTTTT	CASSTTGGEYEKLFF	TRBD1	TRBV6-1	TRBJ1-4	NA
TGCGCCAGCAGCTTGGGTGGACAAACCCGGAACACCGGGGAGCTGTTTTTT	CASSLGGQTRNTGELFF	NA	TRBV5-1	TRBJ2-2	NA
TGTGCTAGTGGCCTCGGGACTAGCGGGGCCCTCCAAGAGACCCAGTACTTC	CASGLGTSGALQETQYF	TRBD2	TRBV12-5	TRBJ2-5	NA
TGTGCCAGCAGTGAATTTGGCCAAAAATACAATGAGCAGTTCTTC	CASSEFGQKYNEQFF	NA	TRBV25-1	TRBJ2-1	NA
TGTGCCATCTCGCGTTCCACAGATACGCAGTATTTT	CAISRSTDTQYF	NA	TRBV10-3	TRBJ2-3	NA
TGTGCCAGCAGCCCGAGGGAGGGCGAGCAGTACTTC	CASSPREGEQYF	TRBD2	TRBV9	TRBJ2-7	NA
TGTGCCAGCAGCTTAGCTGACAGGGGGTCCTACGAGCAGTACTTC	CASSLADRGSYEQYF	TRBD1	TRBV7-6	TRBJ2-7	NA
TGCGCCGTAAGTTTGGGGCGGACAGATACGCAGTATTTT	CAVSLGRTDTQYF	NA	TRBV10-2	TRBJ2-3	NA
TGTGCCAGTACCCAACGACTAGCGGGGGTGACAGCCTACGAGCAGTACTTC	CASTQRLAGVTAYEQYF	TRBD2	TRBV19	TRBJ2-7	few
TGTGCCAGCAGTTACACTAGACAGGAGGCTGAAAAACTGTTTTTT	CASSYTRQEAEKLFF	NA	TRBV6-5	TRBJ1-4	NA
TGTGCCAGCAGTTGGGTACTAGCGGGGCCGAATGAGCAGTTCTTC	CASSWVLAGPNEQFF	TRBD2	TRBV27	TRBJ2-1	NA
TGTGCCAGCAGCTTAAACAATCCTGATTCACCCCTCCACTTT	CASSLNNPDSPLHF	NA	TRBV7-9	TRBJ1-6	NA
TGCGCCAGCAGCTTGGGTTTAGGACGCGCGGTCTCCGCGGGAGATACGCAGTATTTT	CASSLGLGRAVSAGDTQYF	NA	TRBV5-1	TRBJ2-3	NA
TGTGCCAGCAGTGAGACTCTATATCCCGGGACAGGGAGCCTGACAATTGAAGCTTTCTTT	CASSETLYPGTGSLTIEAFF	TRBD1	TRBV6-1	TRBJ1-1	NA
TGTGCCAGCAGCCAAGGGACAGGACGGGAGACCCAGTACTTC	CASSQGTGRETQYF	TRBD1	TRBV4-2	TRBJ2-5	NA